The present entry profiles one TCR beta chain with its context. The CDR3 length is 14 residues. The ends lost 5 bases at V and 6 bases at J; junction bases unmatched: 9. The germline CDR1 and CDR2 sequences are SGHAT and FQNNGV. TCRdb's table, derived via immunoSEQ multiplex PCR, lists solely in-frame clones and lacks some. The table shows some 150,000 clones, with about 93% occurring only once. This sample is part of a study of control samples from healthy donors and cancer patients. Sequences were obtained from blood. The chain has TRBV11-2 and TRBJ2-7, with 8 bases identical to TRBD2. The sequence derives from a man aged 50 to 60 in good health. The CDR3: CASSTSGPNAEQYF. For the CDR3, the DNA is TGTGCCAGCAGCACTAGCGGACCTAATGCCGAGCAGTACTTC.